Here is one T cell receptor beta chain with its context. This record belongs to a study of control samples from healthy donors and cancer patients. The CDR3 spans 13 residues. The V gene lost 2 bases and the J gene lost 3 bases, with 8 bases spanning the gap. Germline assignment: CDR1 SGHTA and CDR2 FQGNSA. The table came from immunoSEQ multiplex PCR; TCRdb's copy has only in-frame clones and leaves some out. The table shows 140,000 to 150,000 clones, with roughly 90% occurring only once. The sequencing sample was made of blood. V gene TRBV7-2 combines with J gene TRBJ2-7; D uncertain. This TCR was sampled from a man aged 30 to 45 in good health. CDR3 sequence (DNA): TGTGCCAGCAGCTTAAAATCATACTACGAGCAGTACTTC. Amino acids: CASSLKSYYEQYF.